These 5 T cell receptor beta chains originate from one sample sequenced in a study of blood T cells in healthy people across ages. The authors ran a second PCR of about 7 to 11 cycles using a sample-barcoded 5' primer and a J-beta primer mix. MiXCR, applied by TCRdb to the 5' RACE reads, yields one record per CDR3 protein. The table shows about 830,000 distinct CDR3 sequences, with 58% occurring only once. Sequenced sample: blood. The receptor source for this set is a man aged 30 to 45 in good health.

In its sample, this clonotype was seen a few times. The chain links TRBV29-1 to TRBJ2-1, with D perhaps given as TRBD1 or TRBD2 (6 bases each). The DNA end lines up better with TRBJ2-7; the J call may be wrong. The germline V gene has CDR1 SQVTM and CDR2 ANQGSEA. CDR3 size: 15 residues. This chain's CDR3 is CSVGTGRGPYNEQYF. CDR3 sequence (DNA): TGCAGCGTTGGAACTGGTCGGGGGCCCTACAATGAGCAGTACTTC.

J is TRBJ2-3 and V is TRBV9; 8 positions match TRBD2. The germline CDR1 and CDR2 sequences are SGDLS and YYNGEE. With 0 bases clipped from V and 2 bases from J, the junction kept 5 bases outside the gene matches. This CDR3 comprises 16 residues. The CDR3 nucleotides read TGTGCCAGCAGCGTAGAAGGCGGGAGGTACACAGATACGCAGTATTTT. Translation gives CASSVEGGRYTDTQYF.

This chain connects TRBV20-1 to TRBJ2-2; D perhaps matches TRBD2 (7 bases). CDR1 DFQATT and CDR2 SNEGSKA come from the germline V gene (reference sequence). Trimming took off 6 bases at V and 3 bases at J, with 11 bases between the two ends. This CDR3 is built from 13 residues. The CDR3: CSAAGAYTGELFF. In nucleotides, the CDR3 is TGCAGTGCCGCGGGGGCGTACACCGGGGAGCTGTTTTTT.

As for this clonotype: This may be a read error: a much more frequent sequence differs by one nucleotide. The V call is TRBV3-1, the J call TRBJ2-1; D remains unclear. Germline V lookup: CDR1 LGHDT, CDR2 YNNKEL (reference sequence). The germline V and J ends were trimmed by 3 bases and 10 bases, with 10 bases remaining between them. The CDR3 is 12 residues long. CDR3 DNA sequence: TGTGCCAGCAGCCAGAGCCGTAACGAGCAGTTCTTC. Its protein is CASSQSRNEQFF.

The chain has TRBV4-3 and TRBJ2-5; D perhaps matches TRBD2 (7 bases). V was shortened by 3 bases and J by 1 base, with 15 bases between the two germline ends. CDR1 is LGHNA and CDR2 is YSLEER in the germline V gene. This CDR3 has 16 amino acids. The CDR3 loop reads CASSHGAGAVQETQYF. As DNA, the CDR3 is TGCGCCAGCAGCCACGGGGCGGGGGCCGTCCAAGAGACCCAGTACTTC.